The present T cell receptor (beta chain) was sequenced within a study of blood T cell repertoires in COVID-19. Study context: In each case, the material was cDNA or gDNA derived from T cells, B-cell-depleted T cells, or PBMCs.

Only in-frame clones appear in the TCRdb table, and some are missing; sequencing was by immunoSEQ multiplex PCR. The sample has roughly 100,000 clones; 87% are singletons. The CDR3 loop spans 14 amino acids. After removal of 4 bases from V and 4 bases from J, the junction contained 3 bases not matched to a gene. The germline CDR1 and CDR2 sequences are LNHDA and SQIVND (reference sequence). The origin of this receptor is a woman between 45 and 65 years old with COVID-19, enrolled during active disease. The V and J genes are TRBV19 and TRBJ1-5, with 8 nucleotides matching TRBD1. The sample comprised peripheral blood. DNA for the CDR3: TGTGCCAGTAGTACCGGACAGGGTAATCAGCCCCAGCATTTT. It encodes CASSTGQGNQPQHF.